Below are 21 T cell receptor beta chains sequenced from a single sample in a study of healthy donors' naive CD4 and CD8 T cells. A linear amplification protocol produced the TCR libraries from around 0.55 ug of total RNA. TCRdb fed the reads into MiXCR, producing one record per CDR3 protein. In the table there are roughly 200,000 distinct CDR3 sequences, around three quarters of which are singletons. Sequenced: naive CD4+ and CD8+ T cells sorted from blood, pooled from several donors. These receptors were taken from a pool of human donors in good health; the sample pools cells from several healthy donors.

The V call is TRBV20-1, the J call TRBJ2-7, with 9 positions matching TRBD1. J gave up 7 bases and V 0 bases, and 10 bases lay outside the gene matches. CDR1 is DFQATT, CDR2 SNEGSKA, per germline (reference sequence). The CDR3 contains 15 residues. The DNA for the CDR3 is TGCAGTGCTAGAGACCCGGAACAGGGGGCGCATGAGCAGTACTTC. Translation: CSARDPEQGAHEQYF.

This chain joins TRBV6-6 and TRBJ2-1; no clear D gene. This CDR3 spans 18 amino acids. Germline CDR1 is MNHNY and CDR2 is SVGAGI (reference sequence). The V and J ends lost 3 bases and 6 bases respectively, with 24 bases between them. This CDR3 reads CASSYTGPGPSQPNEQFF. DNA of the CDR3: TGTGCCAGCAGTTATACTGGACCGGGCCCCTCCCAACCCAATGAGCAGTTCTTC.

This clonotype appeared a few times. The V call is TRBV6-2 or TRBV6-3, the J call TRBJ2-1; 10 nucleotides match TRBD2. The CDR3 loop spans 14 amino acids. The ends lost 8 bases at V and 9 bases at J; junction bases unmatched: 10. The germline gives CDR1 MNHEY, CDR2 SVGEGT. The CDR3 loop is CASLSASGRGEQFF. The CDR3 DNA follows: TGTGCCAGCCTCTCGGCTAGCGGGAGAGGTGAGCAGTTCTTC.

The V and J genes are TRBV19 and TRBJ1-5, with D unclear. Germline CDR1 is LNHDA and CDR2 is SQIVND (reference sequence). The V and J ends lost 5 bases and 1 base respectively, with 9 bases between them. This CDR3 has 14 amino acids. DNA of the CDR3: TGTGCCAGTAGTTATTTGGGGAGCAATCAGCCCCAGCATTTT. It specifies CASSYLGSNQPQHF. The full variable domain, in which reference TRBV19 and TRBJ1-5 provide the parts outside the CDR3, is DGGITQSPKYLFRKEGQNVTLSCEQNLNHDAMYWYRQDPGQGLRLIYYSQIVNDFQKGDIAEGYSVSREKKESFPLTVTSAQKNPTAFYLCASSYLGSNQPQHFGDGTRLSIL.

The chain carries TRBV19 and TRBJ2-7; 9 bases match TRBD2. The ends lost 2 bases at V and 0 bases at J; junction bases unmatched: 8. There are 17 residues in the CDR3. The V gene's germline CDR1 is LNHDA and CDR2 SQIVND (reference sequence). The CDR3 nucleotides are TGTGCCAGTAGTATAATGTCTAGCGGGATTACCTCCTACGAGCAGTACTTC. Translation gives CASSIMSSGITSYEQYF.

CDR3 protein: CASSLSGGQGYNEQFF. In DNA, the CDR3 is TGCGCCAGCAGCCTCTCGGGAGGGCAGGGGTACAATGAGCAGTTCTTC. The J gene is TRBJ2-1, the V gene TRBV5-1; TRBD2 matches 8 bases. The germline V gene encodes CDR1 SGHRS and CDR2 YFSETQ. The CDR3 runs to 16 residues. Trimming at V came to 4 bases and at J to 4 bases, leaving 10 bases not matched to a gene.

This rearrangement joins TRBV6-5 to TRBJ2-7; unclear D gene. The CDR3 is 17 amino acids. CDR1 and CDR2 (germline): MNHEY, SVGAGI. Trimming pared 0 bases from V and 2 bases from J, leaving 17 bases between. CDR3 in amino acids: CASSYSFPPAPPYEQYF. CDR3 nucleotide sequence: TGTGCCAGCAGTTACTCGTTCCCTCCCGCTCCCCCCTACGAGCAGTACTTC.

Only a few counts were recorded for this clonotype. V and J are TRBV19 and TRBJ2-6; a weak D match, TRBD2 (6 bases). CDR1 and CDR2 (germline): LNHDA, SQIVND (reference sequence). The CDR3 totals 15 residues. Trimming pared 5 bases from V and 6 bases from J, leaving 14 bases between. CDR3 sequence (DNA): TGTGCCAGTAGTCCCCCGGAGGGGTCGGCCAACGTCCTGACTTTC. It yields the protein CASSPPEGSANVLTF.

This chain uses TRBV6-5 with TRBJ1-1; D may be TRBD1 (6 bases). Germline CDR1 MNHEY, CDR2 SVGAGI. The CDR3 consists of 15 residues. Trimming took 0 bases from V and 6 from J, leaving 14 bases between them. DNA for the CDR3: TGTGCCAGCAGTTACTCGCAGGGAGGGGGATCTGAAGCTTTCTTT. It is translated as CASSYSQGGGSEAFF.

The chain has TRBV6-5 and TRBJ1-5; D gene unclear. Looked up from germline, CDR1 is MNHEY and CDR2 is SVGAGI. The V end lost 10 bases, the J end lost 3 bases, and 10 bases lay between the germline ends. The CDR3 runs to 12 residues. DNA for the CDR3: TGTGCCACTAGCTTTGCCAATCAGCCCCAGCATTTT. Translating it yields CATSFANQPQHF.

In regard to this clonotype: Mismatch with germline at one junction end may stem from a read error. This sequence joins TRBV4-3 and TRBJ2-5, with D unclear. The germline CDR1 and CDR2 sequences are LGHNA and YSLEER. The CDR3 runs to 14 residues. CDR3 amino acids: CASSQEGVQETQYF. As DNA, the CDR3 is TGTGCCAGCAGCCAAGAAGGCGTCCAAGAGACCCAGTACTTC.

Written as DNA, the CDR3 is TGTGCCACCAGCAGAGATGAGGCTAGTTATTATGCAGATACGCAGTATTTT. This gives the protein CATSRDEASYYADTQYF. The chain joins TRBV15 to TRBJ2-3, with D uncertain. The V and J ends lost 0 bases and 4 bases respectively, with 17 bases between them. CDR3 size: 17 residues. The germline V gene encodes CDR1 LNHNV and CDR2 YYDKDF (reference sequence). Full variable domain (missing parts from reference TRBV15 and TRBJ2-3): DAMVIQNPRYQVTQFGKPVTLSCSQTLNHNVMYWYQQKSSQAPKLLFHYYDKDFNNEADTPDNFQSRRPNTSFCFLDIRSPGLGDTAMYLCATSRDEASYYADTQYFGPGTRLTVL.

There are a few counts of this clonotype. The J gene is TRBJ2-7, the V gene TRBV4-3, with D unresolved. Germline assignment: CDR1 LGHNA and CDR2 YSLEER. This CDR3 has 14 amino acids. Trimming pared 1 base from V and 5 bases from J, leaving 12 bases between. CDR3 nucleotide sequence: TGCGCCAGCAGCCAAGTTTGTCCTTTCCACGAGCAGTACGTC. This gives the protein CASSQVCPFHEQYV.

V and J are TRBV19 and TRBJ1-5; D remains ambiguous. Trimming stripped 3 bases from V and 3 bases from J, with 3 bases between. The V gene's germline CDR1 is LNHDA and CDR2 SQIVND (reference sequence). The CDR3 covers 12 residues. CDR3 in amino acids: CASSIFNQPQHF. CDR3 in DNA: TGTGCCAGTAGTATCTTCAATCAGCCCCAGCATTTT.

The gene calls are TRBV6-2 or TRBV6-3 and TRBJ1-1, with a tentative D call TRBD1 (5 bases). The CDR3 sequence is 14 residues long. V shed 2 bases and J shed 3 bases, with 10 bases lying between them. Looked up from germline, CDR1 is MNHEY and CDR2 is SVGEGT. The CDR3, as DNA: TGTGCCAGCAGTTACGGGGCCGGGGACACTGAAGCTTTCTTT. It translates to CASSYGAGDTEAFF.

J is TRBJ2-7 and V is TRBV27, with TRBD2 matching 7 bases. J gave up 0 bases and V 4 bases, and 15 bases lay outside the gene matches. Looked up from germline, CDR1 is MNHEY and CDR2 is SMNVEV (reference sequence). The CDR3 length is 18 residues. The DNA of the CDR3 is TGTGCCAGCAGTTCTCTCTGGGGAGCGGGAAGGAGCTCCTACGAGCAGTACTTC. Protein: CASSSLWGAGRSSYEQYF.

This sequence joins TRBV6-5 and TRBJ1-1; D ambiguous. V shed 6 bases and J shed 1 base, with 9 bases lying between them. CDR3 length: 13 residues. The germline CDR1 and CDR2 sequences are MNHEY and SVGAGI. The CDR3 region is CASSITENTEAFF. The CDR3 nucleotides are TGTGCCAGCAGCATCACAGAGAACACTGAAGCTTTCTTT.

The CDR3 nucleotides read TGTGCCTGGAGTGTACAGCCCCCCTATGGCTACACCTTC. Its translation is CAWSVQPPYGYTF. The chain combines TRBV30 with TRBJ1-2; D is undetermined. V shed 0 bases and J shed 4 bases, with 9 bases lying between them. The CDR3 is 13 amino acids. Germline CDR1 reads GTSNPN; CDR2 reads SVGIG (reference sequence).

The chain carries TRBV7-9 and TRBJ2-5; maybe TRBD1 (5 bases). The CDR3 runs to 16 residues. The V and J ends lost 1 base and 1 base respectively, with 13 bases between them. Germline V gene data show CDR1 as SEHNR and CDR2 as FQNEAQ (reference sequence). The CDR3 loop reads CASSLGAGLGQETQYF. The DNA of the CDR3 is TGTGCCAGCAGCTTAGGAGCAGGGCTGGGCCAAGAGACCCAGTACTTC.

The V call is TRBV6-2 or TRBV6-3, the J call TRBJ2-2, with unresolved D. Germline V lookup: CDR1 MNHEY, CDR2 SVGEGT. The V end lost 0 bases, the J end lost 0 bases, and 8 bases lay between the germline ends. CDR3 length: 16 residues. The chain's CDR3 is CASSYSGSANTGELFF. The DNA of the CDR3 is TGTGCCAGCAGTTACTCGGGCAGCGCGAACACCGGGGAGCTGTTTTTT.

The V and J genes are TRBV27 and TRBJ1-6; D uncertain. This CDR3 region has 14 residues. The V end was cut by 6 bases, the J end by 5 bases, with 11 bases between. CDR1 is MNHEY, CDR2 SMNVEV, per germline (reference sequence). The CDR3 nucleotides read TGTGCCAGCAGGCGAGGAGGTGATAATTCACCCCTCCACTTT. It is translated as CASRRGGDNSPLHF.